This T cell receptor (beta chain) was observed in a study of patients and donors after allogeneic stem cell transplantation. This clonotype was found once. Germline lookup yields CDR1 ENHRY and CDR2 SYGVKD. V lost 0 bases and J lost 5, with 15 bases in between. This CDR3 is built from 16 residues. TCRdb fed the RT-PCR reads into MiXCR, producing one record per CDR3 protein. The table records about 7,600 distinct CDR3 sequences, around a tenth of them present only once. The specimen sequenced was blood, either unsorted or a sorted T cell fraction (not recorded which). The rearrangement links TRBV10-3 to TRBJ2-3; possible D gene TRBD1, 6 bases. The TCR was taken from a human donor who was either an allogeneic HSCT recipient or a stem cell or donor lymphocyte infusion donor (not recorded which). It is not recorded whose cells these are; they may come from a transplant donor. This CDR3 reads CAISESRGSERDTQYF. The CDR3 region has the DNA TGTGCCATCAGTGAGTCAAGGGGGTCGGAGCGAGATACGCAGTATTTT.